This TCR beta chain appears in the sequencing data of a study of cytomegalovirus exposure and HLA in healthy donors. About the study: The 90 to 150 validation repertoires matched the 666 first-cohort repertoires in platform, a later analysis reported.

Method: immunoSEQ multiplex PCR; TCRdb's copy keeps in-frame clones and lacks some. The sample yields about 260,000 clones, 90% seen once. As to this clone: Its antigen is undetermined.

Germline V gives CDR1 MNHEY, CDR2 SMNVEV (reference sequence). The CDR3 consists of 15 residues. V was cut by 4 bases and J by 3 bases, with 12 bases left in between. Study outcomes and limitations: Reports indicated that the classifier achieved high specificity and sensitivity in diagnosing cytomegalovirus status. One later analysis, an examination of the 120 validation repertoires, found that first-cohort TCR clusters tended to co-occur in them.

The receptor was isolated from a woman in her 30s in good health and CMV-seronegative. This sequence joins TRBV27 and TRBJ2-2; no clear D gene. Material for sequencing was PBMCs. The CDR3 reads CASSSPFQYTGELFF. CDR3 DNA sequence: TGTGCCAGCAGTTCCCCTTTTCAATACACCGGGGAGCTGTTTTTT.